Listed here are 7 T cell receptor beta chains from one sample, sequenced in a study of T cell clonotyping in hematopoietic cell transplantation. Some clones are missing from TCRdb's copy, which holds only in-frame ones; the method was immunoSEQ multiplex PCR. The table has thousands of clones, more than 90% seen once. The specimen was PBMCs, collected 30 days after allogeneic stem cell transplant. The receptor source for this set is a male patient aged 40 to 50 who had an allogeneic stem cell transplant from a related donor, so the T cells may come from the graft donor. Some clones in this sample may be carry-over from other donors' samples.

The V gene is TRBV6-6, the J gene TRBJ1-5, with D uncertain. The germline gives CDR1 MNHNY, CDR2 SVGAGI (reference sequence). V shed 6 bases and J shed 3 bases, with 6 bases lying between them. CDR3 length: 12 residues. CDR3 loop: CASSAPNQPQHF. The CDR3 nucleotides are TGTGCCAGCAGCGCCCCCAATCAGCCCCAGCATTTT.

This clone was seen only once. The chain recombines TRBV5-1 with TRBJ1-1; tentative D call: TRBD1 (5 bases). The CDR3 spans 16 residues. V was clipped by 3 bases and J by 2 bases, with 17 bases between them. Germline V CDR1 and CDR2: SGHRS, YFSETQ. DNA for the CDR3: TGCGCCAGCAGCTCTCAAGGACAATCTGGAAACACTGAAGCTTTCTTT. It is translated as CASSSQGQSGNTEAFF.

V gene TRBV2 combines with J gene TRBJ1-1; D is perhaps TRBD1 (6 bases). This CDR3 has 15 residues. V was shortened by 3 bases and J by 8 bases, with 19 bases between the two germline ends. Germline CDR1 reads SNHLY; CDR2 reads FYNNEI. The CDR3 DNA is TGTGCCAGCAGTGAGACGTTGCGAGGTCAGGGGGAAGCTTTCTTT. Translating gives CASSETLRGQGEAFF.

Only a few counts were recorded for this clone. CDR3 protein: CASSPRDGFYGYTF. CDR3 in DNA: TGCGCCAGCAGCCCCCGGGACGGCTTTTATGGCTACACCTTC. The rearrangement uses TRBV4-1 and TRBJ1-2, with a weak D call TRBD1 (5 bases). The V and J ends lost 4 bases and 5 bases respectively, with 14 bases between them. Germline CDR1 and CDR2: MGHRA and YSYEKL. The CDR3 spans 14 residues.

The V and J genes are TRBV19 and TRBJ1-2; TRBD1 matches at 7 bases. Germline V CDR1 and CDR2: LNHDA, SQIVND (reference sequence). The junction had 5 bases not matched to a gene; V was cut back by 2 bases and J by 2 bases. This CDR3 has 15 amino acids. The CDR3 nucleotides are TGTGCCAGTAGTATACACAGGGGAGACAACTATGGCTACACCTTC. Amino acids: CASSIHRGDNYGYTF.

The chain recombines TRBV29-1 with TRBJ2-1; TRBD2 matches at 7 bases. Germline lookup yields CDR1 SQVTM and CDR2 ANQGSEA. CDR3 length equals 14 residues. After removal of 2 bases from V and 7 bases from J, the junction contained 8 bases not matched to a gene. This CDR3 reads CSVELAGVGNEQFF. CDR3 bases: TGCAGCGTTGAATTGGCGGGAGTAGGGAATGAGCAGTTCTTC.

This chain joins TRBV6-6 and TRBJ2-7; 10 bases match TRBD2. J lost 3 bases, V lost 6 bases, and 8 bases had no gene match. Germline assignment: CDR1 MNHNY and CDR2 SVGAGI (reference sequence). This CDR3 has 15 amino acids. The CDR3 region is CASSLPGTSVYEQYF. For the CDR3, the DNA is TGTGCCAGCAGCCTCCCCGGGACTAGCGTCTACGAGCAGTACTTC.